The present entry profiles one T cell receptor beta chain with its context. This record comes from a study of control samples from healthy donors and cancer patients. Produced via immunoSEQ multiplex PCR; TCRdb's table is partial and in-frame only. This sample carries some 13,000 clones, around 79% of them seen once, and the ten largest clones take 7.5% to 8.5%. The CDR3 consists of 15 residues. Trimming at V came to 6 bases and at J to 3 bases, leaving 8 bases not matched to a gene. Per germline, CDR1 SGHAT and CDR2 FQNNGV. This sequence joins TRBV11-2 and TRBJ1-3, with 7 bases aligning to TRBD1. The sequenced material came from formalin-fixed, paraffin-embedded tissue. The origin of this receptor is a male donor with melanoma. This chain's CDR3 is CASSSGQRIGNTIYF. For the CDR3, the DNA is TGTGCCAGCAGTTCGGGACAGCGAATTGGAAACACCATATATTTT.